The 22 T cell receptor beta chains below come from one sample, sequenced in a study of Tregs in tolerant kidney transplant recipients. Assay used: immunoSEQ multiplex PCR; TCRdb lists only in-frame clones, some missing. The sample holds 50,000 to 75,000 clones, approximately 83% seen once. This sample comprised Tregs from blood, obtained before the transplant. The receptor source for this set is a human donor who received a combined kidney and bone marrow transplant.

This clone appeared once. The rearrangement joins TRBV7-9 to TRBJ2-7; 9 bases agree with TRBD2. CDR1 and CDR2 (germline): SEHNR, FQNEAQ (reference sequence). The CDR3 is 16 amino acids. The ends lost 4 bases at V and 2 bases at J; junction bases unmatched: 9. CDR3 DNA: TGTGCCAGCAGCTCCGGCGCGGGGGGGCGCCCCTACGAGCAGTACTTC. As protein: CASSSGAGGRPYEQYF.

On this clone: One end of the junction fails to match germline, which may point to a read error. The chain links TRBV28 to TRBJ2-1; D is unclear. Germline CDR1 MDHEN, CDR2 SYDVKM. The length of the CDR3 is 12 residues. The CDR3 region is CASSLRFISLVF. The CDR3 bases are TGTGCCAGCAGTTTAAGGTTCATATCCCTGGTCTTC. Using reference TRBV28 and TRBJ2-1 for the parts outside the CDR3, the full variable domain is DVKVTQSSRYLVKRTGEKVFLECVQDMDHENMFWYRQDPGLGLRLIYFSYDVKMKEKGDIPEGYSVSREKKERFSLILESASTNQTSMYLCASSLRFISLVFGPGTRLTVL.

The rearrangement joins TRBV11-3 to TRBJ2-1; D gene unclear. Germline CDR1 reads SGHNT; CDR2 reads YENEEA. V was clipped by 5 bases and J by 8 bases, with 7 bases between them. CDR3 size: 11 residues. CDR3 sequence: CASSHRDEQFF. As DNA, the CDR3 is TGTGCCAGCAGCCACCGCGATGAGCAGTTCTTC.

The rearrangement joins TRBV15 to TRBJ2-6, with TRBD1 as a possible D gene (6 bases). Per the germline V gene, CDR1 is LNHNV and CDR2 is YYDKDF (reference sequence). This CDR3 contains 17 residues. V was cut by 5 bases and J by 0 bases, with 14 bases left in between. The DNA of the CDR3 is TGTGCCACCAGCTCCGGACAGCCTAGCTCTGGGGCCAACGTCCTGACTTTC. Protein: CATSSGQPSSGANVLTF.

The chain joins TRBV7-6 to TRBJ1-1, with 7 positions matching TRBD1. Losses at the gene ends were 4 bases for V and 2 bases for J; bases not matched to a gene: 16. In germline, CDR1 is SGHVS, CDR2 FNYEAQ. There are 18 residues in the CDR3. In DNA, the CDR3 is TGTGCCAGCAGCTCTTACCTCACACCGGGACAGATAAACACTGAAGCTTTCTTT. It translates to CASSSYLTPGQINTEAFF.

J is TRBJ2-5 and V is TRBV15, with D possibly matching TRBD2 (5 bases). Germline loops: CDR1 LNHNV, CDR2 YYDKDF (reference sequence). The CDR3 is 14 amino acids. Deletions cut 5 bases from V and 1 base from J, with 11 bases between. CDR3: CATSAEAAQETQYF. The DNA of the CDR3 is TGTGCCACCAGCGCGGAGGCAGCCCAAGAGACCCAGTACTTC. Supplemented by reference TRBV15 and TRBJ2-5, the full variable domain reads DAMVIQNPRYQVTQFGKPVTLSCSQTLNHNVMYWYQQKSSQAPKLLFHYYDKDFNNEADTPDNFQSRRPNTSFCFLDIRSPGLGDTAMYLCATSAEAAQETQYFGPGTRLLVL.

The chain joins TRBV18 to TRBJ2-3; TRBD2 matches 15 bases. CDR1 and CDR2 from the germline V gene are KGHSH and LQKENI. J lost 3 bases, V lost 0 bases, and 7 bases had no gene match. This CDR3 region has 19 residues. The CDR3 DNA follows: TGTGCCAGCTCACCACCTTCGGGACTAGCGGGAGGAAGGACAGATACGCAGTATTTT. Residues: CASSPPSGLAGGRTDTQYF.

The rearrangement joins TRBV5-1 to TRBJ2-3; 9 positions match TRBD1. Germline assignment: CDR1 SGHRS and CDR2 YFSETQ. V lost 4 bases, J lost 4 bases, and 7 bases stayed unmatched. CDR3 length: 15 amino acids. CDR3 amino acids: CASSPPTGGSDTQYF. CDR3 coding DNA: TGCGCCAGCAGCCCCCCGACAGGGGGATCAGATACGCAGTATTTT.

The chain is built from TRBV10-2 and TRBJ2-3; no firm D call. Germline V gives CDR1 WSHSY, CDR2 SAAADI. This CDR3 has 14 amino acids. V was cut by 5 bases and J by 6 bases, with 15 bases left in between. CDR3: CASSSGLLLDTQYF. CDR3 DNA sequence: TGCGCCAGCAGTTCCGGCCTCCTTTTGGATACGCAGTATTTT.

The chain is built from TRBV10-2 and TRBJ2-1, with TRBD2 matching over 11 bases. Per the germline V gene, CDR1 is WSHSY and CDR2 is SAAADI. Losses at the gene ends were 6 bases for V and 8 bases for J; bases not matched to a gene: 12. This CDR3 is 16 amino acids long. Here the CDR3 DNA reads TGCGCCAGCAGCAATCCGACTAGCGGGATTGTGTATGAGCAGTTCTTC. Translated, it gives CASSNPTSGIVYEQFF.

The chain recombines TRBV5-1 with TRBJ2-1; 8 bases are a match to TRBD1. The V gene end was trimmed by 7 bases and the J gene end by 9 bases; junction bases not matched to a gene: 6. The CDR3 extends over 12 amino acids. Germline V gives CDR1 SGHRS, CDR2 YFSETQ. The CDR3 protein is CASRQGSREQFF. The DNA for the CDR3 is TGCGCCAGCCGACAGGGGTCGCGTGAGCAGTTCTTC.

This clone has a handful of counts. Its ends do not fully match the called genes, so a read error is possible. The CDR3: CASSYGTGGSTF. The CDR3 region has the DNA TGTGCCAGCAGTTACGGGACAGGGGGCTCCACCTTC. The rearrangement uses TRBV6-5 and TRBJ1-2; 12 positions match TRBD1. The CDR3 spans 12 residues. Germline lookup yields CDR1 MNHEY and CDR2 SVGAGI.

This chain connects TRBV25-1 to TRBJ2-1, with D maybe TRBD2 (5 bases). The CDR3 has 14 residues. Trimming took off 0 bases at V and 2 bases at J, with 5 bases between the two ends. The germline CDR1 and CDR2 sequences are MGHDK and SYGVNS. The CDR3: CASSEYGAYNEQFF. The CDR3 DNA reads as TGTGCCAGCAGTGAATACGGGGCCTACAATGAGCAGTTCTTC.

The V and J genes are TRBV30 and TRBJ1-2; D may be TRBD1 (5 bases). The CDR3 totals 11 residues. Germline-derived CDR1 and CDR2 are GTSNPN and SVGIG (reference sequence). Between the trimmed V and J ends, which lost 0 bases and 11 bases, there was a span of 10 bases. The CDR3 region is CAWSVIKGYTF. CDR3 DNA: TGTGCCTGGAGTGTAATTAAGGGGTACACCTTC.

The genes are TRBV7-9 and TRBJ2-3; TRBD1 matches 10 bases. V was pared by 5 bases and J by 0 bases, with 5 bases of the junction left unmatched. Germline V gene sequence: CDR1 SEHNR, CDR2 FQNEAQ (reference sequence). This CDR3 is 16 amino acids long. In nucleotides, the CDR3 is TGTGCCAGCAGCCTAACGGGACAGGGGAGCACAGATACGCAGTATTTT. This gives the protein CASSLTGQGSTDTQYF.

This chain connects TRBV6-5 to TRBJ2-1, with a possible D match to TRBD1 (5 bases). Trimming took 6 bases from V and 8 from J, leaving 14 bases between them. The germline gives CDR1 MNHEY, CDR2 SVGAGI. CDR3 length: 13 residues. CDR3 in DNA: TGTGCCAGCAGACCTACTTGGGGCTATGAGCAGTTCTTC. It specifies CASRPTWGYEQFF.

The rearrangement links TRBV5-5 to TRBJ2-4, with 9 bases fitting TRBD1. Germline loops: CDR1 SGHKS, CDR2 YYEKEE (reference sequence). V shed 0 bases, J shed 7 bases, and the junction held 2 bases outside the gene matches. The CDR3 has 14 amino acids. The CDR3 region is CASSLVGTGNIQYF. The DNA for the CDR3 is TGTGCCAGCAGCTTGGTCGGGACAGGGAACATTCAGTACTTC.

This rearrangement joins TRBV5-5 to TRBJ2-1; TRBD2 is a possible D gene (6 bases). CDR3 length equals 15 residues. Trimming left V 2 bases short and J 9 bases short, with 18 bases between. The V gene's germline CDR1 is SGHKS and CDR2 YYEKEE (reference sequence). CDR3: CASSLGAGPTPEQFF. CDR3 coding DNA: TGTGCCAGCAGCTTAGGGGCGGGGCCCACTCCTGAGCAGTTCTTC. The complete variable domain, with remaining parts taken from reference TRBV5-5 and TRBJ2-1, reads DAGVTQSPTHLIKTRGQQVTLRCSPISGHKSVSWYQQVLGQGPQFIFQYYEKEERGRGNFPDRFSARQFPNYSSELNVNALLLGDSALYLCASSLGAGPTPEQFFGPGTRLTVL.

The rearrangement uses TRBV20-1 and TRBJ1-1; possibly TRBD1 for D (5 bases). The CDR3 extends over 11 amino acids. The V end was cut by 5 bases, the J end by 9 bases, with 13 bases between. CDR1 is DFQATT and CDR2 is SNEGSKA in the germline V gene (reference sequence). Here the CDR3 reads CSALAGGKAFF. The CDR3, as DNA: TGCAGTGCTTTGGCTGGGGGGAAAGCTTTCTTT.

This clone has a single count. This chain uses TRBV7-9 with TRBJ1-2, with TRBD1 identical over 7 bases. V lost 5 bases to trimming and J lost 8 bases; unmatched junction nucleotides: 8. This CDR3 comprises 13 residues. Germline loops: CDR1 SEHNR, CDR2 FQNEAQ (reference sequence). The CDR3 loop is CASSQSTGPGYTF. The CDR3 DNA sequence: TGTGCCAGCAGCCAATCGACAGGGCCCGGCTACACCTTC.

This clone was detected once. V and J are TRBV10-3 and TRBJ2-5; TRBD2 matches at 10 bases. V lost 6 bases to trimming and J lost 2 bases; unmatched junction nucleotides: 3. The CDR3 length is 14 residues. Germline values: CDR1 ENHRY, CDR2 SYGVKD. The CDR3 sequence is CAISQGLAQETQYF. CDR3 bases: TGTGCCATCAGCCAGGGACTAGCGCAAGAGACCCAGTACTTC.

Here the CDR3 reads CASSQEGASQPQHF. CDR3 sequence (DNA): TGTGCCAGCAGCCAAGAGGGGGCGAGTCAGCCCCAGCATTTT. The V and J genes are TRBV21-1 and TRBJ1-5; the table's TRBD1 call for D was not verified on the DNA. TRBV21-1 is a documented pseudogene. This CDR3 spans 14 amino acids.